The 14 T cell receptor beta chains given below trace back to one sample, sequenced in a study of blood T cell repertoires in COVID-19. Using immunoSEQ multiplex PCR, the repertoire was profiled, and TCRdb retains in-frame clones only, with some absent. The sample lists about 98,000 clones, roughly 87% occurring once. The sequenced sample was peripheral blood. The receptor source for this set is a man aged 50 to 60 with active COVID-19.

This chain links TRBV15 with TRBJ2-3; the match to TRBD2 covers 9 bases. The germline V gene encodes CDR1 LNHNV and CDR2 YYDKDF (reference sequence). The CDR3 has 15 amino acids. J was trimmed by 4 bases and V by 2 bases; bases with no gene match: 4. Here the CDR3 DNA reads TGTGCCACCAGCAGACTAGCGGGGAGCCCAGATACGCAGTATTTT. The encoded protein is CATSRLAGSPDTQYF.

This chain joins TRBV6-5 and TRBJ2-5, with 8 bases matching TRBD1. The V gene end was trimmed by 7 bases and the J gene end by 6 bases; junction bases not matched to a gene: 10. Germline-derived CDR1 and CDR2 are MNHEY and SVGAGI. CDR3 length: 14 amino acids. The CDR3 coding sequence is TGTGCCAGCACCCCTTCCTCAGGGGGCCAGACCCAGTACTTC. Translation: CASTPSSGGQTQYF.

CDR3 sequence: CASSIREGTSTDTQYF. CDR3 DNA: TGTGCCAGCTCAATTCGGGAGGGGACTAGCACAGATACGCAGTATTTT. This chain uses TRBV18 with TRBJ2-3; TRBD2 matches 8 bases. Germline-derived CDR1 and CDR2 are KGHSH and LQKENI. This CDR3 is built from 16 residues. V trimming: 5 bases; J trimming: 0 bases; junction bases outside the gene matches: 7.

The chain has TRBV11-2 and TRBJ2-7; unclear D gene. The V gene lost 5 bases and the J gene lost 2 bases, with 7 bases spanning the gap. Germline V gives CDR1 SGHAT, CDR2 FQNNGV. The CDR3 runs 12 residues. CDR3: CASSLRTYEQYF. CDR3 in DNA: TGTGCCAGCAGCCTCCGTACCTACGAGCAGTACTTC.

This rearrangement joins TRBV6-5 to TRBJ2-2; D is perhaps TRBD2 (6 bases). This CDR3 spans 14 amino acids. V dropped 7 bases and J dropped 4 bases, with 13 bases sitting between them. Germline loops: CDR1 MNHEY, CDR2 SVGAGI. CDR3 protein: CASKVTAGTGELFF. CDR3 DNA sequence: TGTGCCAGCAAAGTCACAGCGGGCACCGGGGAGCTGTTTTTT.

V is TRBV5-6 and J is TRBJ1-2; 8 positions match TRBD1. Germline V gene sequence: CDR1 SGHDT, CDR2 YYEEEE. The J segment lost 4 bases and the V segment lost 3 bases, leaving 8 bases of the junction unmatched. The CDR3 contains 15 residues. CDR3 in amino acids: CASSWGNRGIYGYTF. The DNA for the CDR3 is TGTGCCAGCAGCTGGGGGAACAGGGGGATCTATGGCTACACCTTC.

J is TRBJ2-1 and V is TRBV27; 8 bases align to TRBD1. Germline CDR1 reads MNHEY; CDR2 reads SMNVEV (reference sequence). The CDR3 runs to 16 residues. V trimming: 3 bases; J trimming: 2 bases; junction bases outside the gene matches: 6. The CDR3 DNA reads TGTGCCAGCAGTTTGAGGGACAGGTCAACCTACAATGAGCAGTTCTTC. It encodes CASSLRDRSTYNEQFF.

In this sample, this clone turned up once. CDR3 nucleotides: TGTGCCAGCAGCTTGGCCCTGACTACACACCAAGAGACCCAGTACTTC. It yields the protein CASSLALTTHQETQYF. The chain couples TRBV5-4 to TRBJ2-5, with D possibly being TRBD2 (5 bases). The CDR3 sequence is 16 residues long. Deletions cut 0 bases from V and 0 bases from J, with 12 bases between. Germline loops: CDR1 SGHNT, CDR2 YYREEE (reference sequence).

The rearrangement uses TRBV18 and TRBJ1-5; D is perhaps TRBD1 (6 bases). Per germline, CDR1 KGHSH and CDR2 LQKENI. The ends were cut back, 3 bases at V and 5 bases at J, with 11 bases in the middle. This CDR3 region has 14 residues. The CDR3 DNA follows: TGTGCCAGCTCACCTTCAGGGGCGGATCAGCCCCAGCATTTT. Translation: CASSPSGADQPQHF.

The chain couples TRBV6-2 or TRBV6-3 to TRBJ2-7; D is possibly TRBD1 (6 bases). Looked up from germline, CDR1 is MNHEY and CDR2 is SVGEGT. V was shortened by 0 bases and J by 4 bases, with 13 bases between the two germline ends. This CDR3 has 15 amino acids. The CDR3 protein is CASSYSSGGDYEQYF. Here the CDR3 DNA reads TGTGCCAGCAGTTACTCGAGTGGGGGCGATTACGAGCAGTACTTC.

This clone is a singleton in its sample. This chain joins TRBV6-5 and TRBJ2-2, with TRBD2 matching over 9 bases. Per germline, CDR1 MNHEY and CDR2 SVGAGI. The V segment lost 9 bases and the J segment 4 bases; nucleotides outside the gene matches: 3. This CDR3 comprises 13 residues. The CDR3 DNA is TGTGCCAGTGGGCGGGGGGGCACCGGGGAGCTGTTTTTT. This gives the protein CASGRGGTGELFF.

The chain uses TRBV6-5 and TRBJ1-2; tentative D call: TRBD1 (5 bases). Deletions cut 0 bases from V and 6 bases from J, with 14 bases between. The germline gives CDR1 MNHEY, CDR2 SVGAGI. The CDR3 runs 15 residues. This CDR3 reads CASSYSSQGTNGYTF. The CDR3 DNA reads TGTGCCAGCAGTTACTCGTCGCAGGGTACGAATGGCTACACCTTC.

The CDR3 protein is CASSYSSRFLRSSYEQYF. CDR3 bases: TGTGCCAGCAGTTACAGTTCTCGGTTTCTGAGGAGCTCCTACGAGCAGTACTTC. The rearrangement links TRBV6-2 or TRBV6-3 to TRBJ2-7; the D is unclear. V lost 2 bases, J lost 0 bases, and 20 bases lay in between. The length of the CDR3 is 18 residues. Germline lookup yields CDR1 MNHEY and CDR2 SVGEGT.

This clone occurred once. V and J are TRBV2 and TRBJ2-2, with 7 nucleotides matching TRBD1. The V gene's germline CDR1 is SNHLY and CDR2 FYNNEI. The CDR3 covers 15 residues. V shed 6 bases and J 2 bases; nucleotides not matched to a gene: 6. CDR3 protein: CASRGVGGNTGELFF. In DNA, the CDR3 is TGTGCCAGCAGGGGGGTAGGGGGCAACACCGGGGAGCTGTTTTTT. Together with reference TRBV2 and TRBJ2-2, the CDR3 gives the full variable domain: EPEVTQTPSHQVTQMGQEVILRCVPISNHLYFYWYRQILGQKVEFLVSFYNNEISEKSEIFDDQFSVERPDGSNFTLKIRSTKLEDSAMYFCASRGVGGNTGELFFGEGSRLTVL.